The 16 T cell receptor beta chains below all came from one sample that was sequenced in a study of T cells after yellow fever vaccination. TCRdb used MiXCR to reprocess the 5' RACE reads, holding one entry per CDR3 protein. The sample holds 450,000 to 600,000 distinct CDR3 sequences, approximately 12% seen once. Sequencing was performed on PBMCs, taken on the day of the yellow fever booster vaccination. These TCRs come from a man between 25 and 39 years old who received the YFV17D yellow fever vaccine.

This chain links TRBV6-2 or TRBV6-3 with TRBJ1-1; D is uncertain. The germline V gene has CDR1 MNHEY and CDR2 SVGEGT. Between the trimmed V and J ends, which lost 7 bases and 6 bases, there was a span of 18 bases. This CDR3 has 14 residues. CDR3: CASTLRRVRSEAFF. The CDR3 DNA follows: TGTGCCAGCACCCTCCGGAGGGTTCGTTCTGAAGCTTTCTTT.

This clonotype was seen at least ten times. The CDR3 region is CASSLDRGLSTEAFF. The CDR3 DNA is TGTGCCAGCAGCTTAGACAGGGGGTTAAGCACTGAAGCTTTCTTT. The chain joins TRBV7-2 to TRBJ1-1; 8 nucleotides align to TRBD1. CDR1 is SGHTA, CDR2 FQGNSA, per germline. V shed 1 base, J shed 4 bases, and the junction held 5 bases outside the gene matches. The CDR3 runs to 15 residues.

The chain uses TRBV29-1 and TRBJ2-1; no firm D call. Trimming took off 4 bases at V and 7 bases at J, with 8 bases between the two ends. Germline lookup yields CDR1 SQVTM and CDR2 ANQGSEA. The CDR3 spans 11 residues. CDR3 residues: CSVALRNEQFF. The CDR3 DNA reads TGCAGCGTTGCCCTACGTAATGAGCAGTTCTTC.

The sample holds a few counts of this clonotype. Here the CDR3 reads CASSPTSTSRYNEQFF. The CDR3 region has the DNA TGTGCCAGCAGCCCCACTAGCACCAGCCGCTACAATGAGCAGTTCTTC. The rearrangement joins TRBV3-1 to TRBJ2-1, with D possibly TRBD2 on 6 matching bases. V shed 4 bases and J shed 3 bases, with 16 bases lying between them. In germline, CDR1 is LGHDT, CDR2 YNNKEL (reference sequence). The CDR3 covers 16 residues.

This rearrangement joins TRBV20-1 to TRBJ2-7, with TRBD2 matching over 12 bases. This CDR3 has 14 amino acids. Germline V gene data show CDR1 as DFQATT and CDR2 as SNEGSKA (reference sequence). Germline trimming cut 5 bases from V and 4 bases from J; bases unmatched to any gene: 6. This CDR3 reads CSAFATSGSYEQYF. The CDR3, as DNA: TGCAGTGCTTTTGCGACTAGCGGGAGTTACGAGCAGTACTTC.

The chain has TRBV20-1 and TRBJ2-2; 7 nucleotides align to TRBD2. The V gene's germline CDR1 is DFQATT and CDR2 SNEGSKA (reference sequence). V shed 8 bases, J shed 0 bases, and the junction held 6 bases outside the gene matches. This CDR3 spans 14 amino acids. CDR3: CSQLAPANTGELFF. The CDR3 DNA reads TGCAGTCAACTAGCGCCCGCGAACACCGGGGAGCTGTTTTTT.

The chain combines TRBV28 with TRBJ2-5; no clear D. The V and J ends lost 6 bases and 0 bases respectively, with 8 bases between them. Germline V CDR1 and CDR2: MDHEN, SYDVKM. CDR3 length: 13 amino acids. The CDR3 is CASRLPNQETQYF. CDR3 DNA sequence: TGTGCCAGCAGACTTCCCAACCAAGAGACCCAGTACTTC.

This clonotype was seen more than once but under ten times. The CDR3 sequence: CASSPSYRAGELFF. CDR3 coding DNA: TGTGCCAGCAGCCCGAGCTACCGGGCCGGGGAGCTGTTTTTT. V gene TRBV14 combines with J gene TRBJ2-2; D is ambiguous. The CDR3 is 14 amino acids. Germline CDR1 SGHDN, CDR2 FVKESK. V was pared by 4 bases and J by 6 bases, with 12 bases between.

Only a few counts were recorded for this clonotype. The chain couples TRBV20-1 to TRBJ2-1; D might be TRBD1 (5 bases). The CDR3 contains 12 residues. The V gene lost 6 bases and the J gene lost 9 bases, with 15 bases spanning the gap. The germline V gene has CDR1 DFQATT and CDR2 SNEGSKA (reference sequence). In DNA, the CDR3 is TGCAGTGCCAATCGACAGAAGGGTGAGCAGTTCTTC. It translates to CSANRQKGEQFF.

Ten or more counts support this clonotype. The chain links TRBV2 to TRBJ1-1, with a weak D call TRBD1 (6 bases). This CDR3 is built from 13 residues. The V end was cut by 4 bases, the J end by 4 bases, with 10 bases between. Germline CDR1 is SNHLY and CDR2 is FYNNEI. Here the CDR3 reads CASSGWGLTEAFF. CDR3 nucleotides: TGTGCCAGCAGTGGGTGGGGGCTCACTGAAGCTTTCTTT.

This clonotype turned up a few times. The chain joins TRBV5-1 to TRBJ2-3; D is uncertain. V lost 0 bases to trimming and J lost 1 base, with 9 bases between them. The CDR3 contains 15 residues. Germline CDR1 reads SGHRS; CDR2 reads YFSETQ. CDR3 residues: CASSLAEGGTDTQYF. The CDR3 DNA reads TGCGCCAGCAGCTTGGCAGAAGGAGGCACAGATACGCAGTATTTT. Looking up the rest from reference TRBV5-1 and TRBJ2-3 gives the full variable domain: KAGVTQTPRYLIKTRGQQVTLSCSPISGHRSVSWYQQTPGQGLQFLFEYFSETQRNKGNFPGRFSGRQFSNSRSEMNVSTLELGDSALYLCASSLAEGGTDTQYFGPGTRLTVL.

This chain joins TRBV20-1 and TRBJ2-7; 8 bases map to TRBD2. Trimming removed 8 bases from V and 3 bases from J; junction bases left unmatched: 9. The CDR3 totals 13 residues. Germline CDR1 and CDR2: DFQATT and SNEGSKA (reference sequence). The CDR3 reads CSLHGGEGYEQYF. The CDR3 DNA sequence: TGCAGTCTCCACGGGGGGGAGGGCTACGAGCAGTACTTC.

The V call is TRBV29-1, the J call TRBJ2-5; D might be TRBD2 (5 bases). Trimming stripped 4 bases from V and 8 bases from J, with 8 bases between. CDR3 length: 10 amino acids. The V gene's germline CDR1 is SQVTM and CDR2 ANQGSEA. CDR3 residues: CSVAEGTQYF. The CDR3, as DNA: TGCAGCGTTGCTGAGGGAACCCAGTACTTC.

This clonotype was found a few times. The gene calls are TRBV29-1 and TRBJ2-5, with D unclear. The CDR3 is 14 amino acids. The V gene lost 5 bases and the J gene lost 1 base, with 14 bases spanning the gap. Germline lookup yields CDR1 SQVTM and CDR2 ANQGSEA. The CDR3 sequence: CSVCVKSAQETQYF. In DNA, the CDR3 is TGCAGCGTTTGTGTGAAAAGCGCCCAAGAGACCCAGTACTTC. The whole variable domain, remainder taken from reference TRBV29-1 and TRBJ2-5, is SAVISQKPSRDICQRGTSLTIQCQVDSQVTMMFWYRQQPGQSLTLIATANQGSEATYESGFVIDKFPISRPNLTFSTLTVSNMSPEDSSIYLCSVCVKSAQETQYFGPGTRLLVL.

In its sample, this clonotype was seen a few times. An end of the junction does not agree with germline; a read error may underlie this. The rearrangement links TRBV7-9 to TRBJ1-4; TRBD1 agrees at 8 bases. Germline V lookup: CDR1 SEHNR, CDR2 FQNEAQ (reference sequence). CDR3 length: 13 amino acids. The CDR3 here is CATQGQVNEKLFF. The CDR3 nucleotides read TGCGCTACCCAGGGACAGGTTAATGAAAAACTGTTTTTT.

This clonotype was counted between two and nine times. This rearrangement joins TRBV27 to TRBJ2-7; D is possibly TRBD1 (5 bases). Trimming took off 2 bases at V and 3 bases at J, with 11 bases between the two ends. This CDR3 has 14 residues. Per germline, CDR1 MNHEY and CDR2 SMNVEV (reference sequence). The CDR3 DNA reads as TGTGCCAGCAGTTTAAGGGGCAGGGACTACGAGCAGTACTTC. Its translation is CASSLRGRDYEQYF.